One T cell receptor (beta chain) is described in this entry. Its antigen is undetermined. This specimen belongs to a study of cytomegalovirus exposure and HLA in healthy donors. The study, taken as a whole, reports: A later analysis showed TCR association rates differing by HLA locus, peaking at DRB1 and lowest at HLA-C.

The ends lost 9 bases at V and 7 bases at J; junction bases unmatched: 7. The germline V gene has CDR1 LNHDA and CDR2 SQIVND (reference sequence). The CDR3 runs 13 residues. PCR involved 60 Vbeta and 13 Jbeta primers. TCRdb's copy holds only in-frame clones and misses some; the assay was immunoSEQ multiplex PCR. This sample has fewer than 250,000 clones, with about four fifths found just once. The sample consisted of PBMCs. The source is a male donor in good health and CMV-seropositive. This sequence joins TRBV19 and TRBJ1-5; 9 positions match TRBD1. CDR3 sequence: CASRDREGQPQHF. The CDR3, as DNA: TGTGCCAGCCGGGACAGGGAAGGACAGCCCCAGCATTTT.